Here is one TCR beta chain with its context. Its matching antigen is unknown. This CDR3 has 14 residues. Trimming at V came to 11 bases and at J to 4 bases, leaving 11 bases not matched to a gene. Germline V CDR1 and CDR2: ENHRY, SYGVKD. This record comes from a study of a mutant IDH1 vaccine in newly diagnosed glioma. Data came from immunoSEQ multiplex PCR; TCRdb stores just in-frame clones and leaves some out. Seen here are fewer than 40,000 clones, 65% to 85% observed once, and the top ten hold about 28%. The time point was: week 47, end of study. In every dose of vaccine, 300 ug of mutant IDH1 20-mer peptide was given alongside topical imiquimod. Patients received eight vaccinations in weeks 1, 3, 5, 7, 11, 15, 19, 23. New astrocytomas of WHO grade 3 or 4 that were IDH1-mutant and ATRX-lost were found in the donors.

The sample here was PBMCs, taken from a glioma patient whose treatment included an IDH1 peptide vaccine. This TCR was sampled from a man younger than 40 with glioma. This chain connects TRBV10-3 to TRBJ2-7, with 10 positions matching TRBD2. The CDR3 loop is CACTRLAGEYEQYF. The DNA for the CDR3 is TGTGCCTGCACCAGACTAGCGGGCGAGTACGAGCAGTACTTC.